Listed below are T cell receptor beta chains from one sample, sequenced in a study of shared clonotypes between healthy human individuals. The repertoire was sequenced with immunoSEQ multiplex PCR; TCRdb's copy has only in-frame clones and lacks some. The sample yields 2 million to 2.5 million clones, around 90% seen once. The sample comprised naive CD4+ T cells from PBMCs. These receptor sequences come from a man between 18 and 35 years old in good health. Some clones in this sample may be carry-over from other donors' samples. CDR3s include the opening cysteine and the closing phenylalanine or tryptophan. A D gene is named only where the DNA matches it firmly. Clone size is stated in some rows and not others, as once, few, many or a class when expanded.

>TRBV2|TRBJ2-5|NA|TRBD1
TGTGCCAGCAGTGAAGATCTTCTTAAGCAGGGGGCACGGGAGACCCAGTACTTC
CASSEDLLKQGARETQYF
>TRBV4-1|TRBJ2-5|NA|NA
TGCGCCAGCAGCCCGACGCAGCTGCAAGAGACCCAGTACTTC
CASSPTQLQETQYF
>TRBV12-2|TRBJ2-1|NA|NA
TGTGCAAGTCGCCCGCTTCGGAGCTTACAGTTCTTC
CASRPLRSLQFF
>TRBV28|TRBJ1-4|once|NA
TGTGCCAGCAGTCCTGGGTCCTCGCCGGGGCTGTTTTTT
CASSPGSSPGLFF
>TRBV5-1|TRBJ2-2|NA|NA
TGCGCCAGCAGCCGGGGATCGGCGGGTGACACCGGGGAGCTGTTTTTT
CASSRGSAGDTGELFF
>TRBV14|TRBJ2-1|NA|NA
TGTGCCAGCAGCCGAGGCGGCTTTGAGCAGTTCTTC
CASSRGGFEQFF
>TRBV5-1|TRBJ2-3|once|TRBD2
TGCGCCAGCAGCCCAGGACTAGCGGGAGGTAGGATAGATACGCAGTATTTT
CASSPGLAGGRIDTQYF
>TRBV19|TRBJ2-1|NA|NA
TGTGCCAGTAGTATCCGGAGCTGCAATGAGCAGTTCTTC
CASSIRSCNEQFF
>TRBV20-1|TRBJ2-7|NA|NA
TGCAGTGCAAGACAGATCTACGAGCAGTACTTC
CSARQIYEQYF
>TRBV28|TRBJ1-1|few|NA
TGTGCCAGCAGTTTGTGGGGAGGGGACACTGAAGCTTTCTTT
CASSLWGGDTEAFF
>TRBV11-2|TRBJ2-7|once|TRBD2
TGTGCCAGCAGACTAGCGGGAGTGCCCTACGAGCAGTACTTC
CASRLAGVPYEQYF
>TRBV4-2|TRBJ2-2|NA|TRBD2
TGTGCCAGCAGCCAAGACGGGACTACCTACACCGGGGAGCTGTTTTTT
CASSQDGTTYTGELFF
>TRBV18|TRBJ1-2|NA|TRBD1
TGTGCCAGCTCACCGCCAGGGACAGGGCTGATCGGCTATGGCTACACCTTC
CASSPPGTGLIGYGYTF
>TRBV18|TRBJ2-7|NA|NA
TGTGCCAGCTCACCACGTTCATTACCTACCCACGAGCAGTACTTC
CASSPRSLPTHEQYF
>TRBV5-1|TRBJ1-1|NA|NA
TGCGCCAGCAGCGTAGGGAATTCGGGTGAAGCTTTCTTT
CASSVGNSGEAFF
>TRBV18|TRBJ1-5|NA|NA
TGTGCCAGCTCACAGGAGAGTTCGAATCAGCCCCAGCATTTT
CASSQESSNQPQHF
>TRBV11-2|TRBJ1-1|once|NA
TGTGCCAGCAGCTTGGGTCTTATGAACACTGAAGCTTTCTTT
CASSLGLMNTEAFF
>TRBV6-1|TRBJ2-5|NA|TRBD2
TGTGCCAGCAGTGAATGGCCTAGCGGGAGTAAAGTGGGAGAGACCCAGTACTTC
CASSEWPSGSKVGETQYF
>TRBV18|TRBJ1-2|NA|NA
TGTGCCAGCTCACCGCTAGACCGGGCTTCCCATGGCTACACCTTC
CASSPLDRASHGYTF
>TRBV7-7|TRBJ1-1|few|NA
TGTGCCAGCAGCTTAACTTTGAACACTGAAGCTTTCTTT
CASSLTLNTEAFF
>TRBV2|TRBJ2-3|NA|NA
TGTGCCAGCAGTTTTTCTGTGGATACGCAGTATTTT
CASSFSVDTQYF
>TRBV7-9|TRBJ2-3|NA|NA
TGTGCCAGCAGCCAACTAGGGCCAGATACGCAGTATTTT
CASSQLGPDTQYF
>TRBV5-5|TRBJ2-5|NA|NA
TGTGCCAGCAGCTTTGTCAAGGGAGGTTCAGGGGAAGAGACCCAGTACTTC
CASSFVKGGSGEETQYF
>TRBV21-1|TRBJ2-7|few|NA
TGTGCCAGCAGCGTGGACAGGGGTTCCTACGAGCAGTACTTC
CASSVDRGSYEQYF
>TRBV5-4|TRBJ2-7|NA|NA
TGTGCCAGCAGCTTGGGGGCCGGGTACGAGCAGTACTTC
CASSLGAGYEQYF
>TRBV9|TRBJ2-5|NA|NA
TGTGCCAGCAGCGTAGAGGAGGGGCTGGAGACCCAGTACTTC
CASSVEEGLETQYF
>TRBV12-5|TRBJ2-3|NA|TRBD2
TGTGCTAGTGGATTAGGACTAGCGGGAGTGGATACGCAGTATTTT
CASGLGLAGVDTQYF
>TRBV15|TRBJ2-7|NA|TRBD2
TGTGCCACCAGCAGAGACAGCGGGGCCACCTACGAGCAGTACTTC
CATSRDSGATYEQYF
>TRBV14|TRBJ2-7|NA|NA
TGTGCCAGCAGCCAAGGCCAGGGTTACGAGCAGTACTTC
CASSQGQGYEQYF
>TRBV29-1|TRBJ2-5|once|NA
TGCAGCGCTCGACGGGGGGCTGGGGAGACCCAGTACTTC
CSARRGAGETQYF
>TRBV18|TRBJ1-1|NA|NA
TGTGCCAGCTCCTCGACAGTGAACACTGAAGCTTTCTTT
CASSSTVNTEAFF
>TRBV7-9|TRBJ2-3|NA|NA
TGTGCCAGCAGCCGTATAGGAGATACGCAGTATTTT
CASSRIGDTQYF
>TRBV27|TRBJ2-3|NA|NA
TGTGCCAGCAGCTACCGGGATCAAGTCGATACGCAGTATTTT
CASSYRDQVDTQYF
>TRBV5-1|TRBJ1-1|NA|NA
TGCGCCAGCAGCTTCCCCTGGGCAGGGTCCGTCACTGAAGCTTTCTTT
CASSFPWAGSVTEAFF
>TRBV27|TRBJ1-4|NA|NA
TGTGCCAGCAGCCAACAGGGAAAACTGTTTTTT
CASSQQGKLFF
>TRBV6-1|TRBJ2-7|NA|NA
TGTGCCAGCAGTGAATTATTCGGGTTCTCCTACGAGCAGTACTTC
CASSELFGFSYEQYF
>TRBV9|TRBJ1-3|NA|NA
TGTGCCAGCAGCAAAGGGACCCTCTCTGGAAACACCATATATTTT
CASSKGTLSGNTIYF
>TRBV5-6|TRBJ1-3|NA|TRBD1
TGTGCCAGCAGCGGAAGGGACAGCTCTGGAAACACCATATATTTT
CASSGRDSSGNTIYF
>TRBV28|TRBJ1-2|NA|TRBD1
TGTGCCAGCAGTAGCCCCGGGACAGGGGGCCCCTCTAACTATGGCTACACCTTC
CASSSPGTGGPSNYGYTF
>TRBV6-5|TRBJ2-7|NA|TRBD1
TGTGCCAGCAGCCGCCACAGGGGGGCCTACGAGCAGTACTTC
CASSRHRGAYEQYF
>TRBV11-2|TRBJ1-5|NA|TRBD1
TGTGCCAGCAGGGGATGGACAGGGCCACTGGGCAATCAGCCCCAGCATTTT
CASRGWTGPLGNQPQHF